The next 6 T cell receptor beta chains were all read from a single sample in a study of blood T cell repertoires in COVID-19. Using immunoSEQ multiplex PCR, the repertoire was profiled, and TCRdb retains in-frame clones only, with some absent. The sample consists of tens of thousands of clones, approximately 80% of them appearing once. Material: peripheral blood. The origin of the receptors is a human donor in a cohort sampled during active or convalescent COVID-19.

The rearrangement uses TRBV5-6 and TRBJ2-7, with TRBD1 as a possible D gene (6 bases). The CDR3 is made up of 14 amino acids. Germline lookup yields CDR1 SGHDT and CDR2 YYEEEE. Trimming shortened V by 4 bases and J by 5 bases, and 16 bases separated the two germline ends. Here the CDR3 reads CASSTYRAGDEQYF. In DNA form, the CDR3 reads TGTGCCAGCAGCACCTACAGGGCGGGTGACGAGCAGTACTTC.

The J gene is TRBJ2-5, the V gene TRBV7-2; a weak D match, TRBD2 (5 bases). The V and J ends lost 1 base and 7 bases respectively, with 16 bases between them. CDR1 is SGHTA and CDR2 is FQGNSA in the germline V gene. CDR3 length equals 15 residues. CDR3 loop: CASSLGGVTEGTQYF. The CDR3 DNA is TGTGCCAGCAGCTTAGGGGGAGTGACCGAGGGGACCCAGTACTTC.

The chain has TRBV12-3 or TRBV12-4 and TRBJ1-1, with 8 bases identical to TRBD1. This CDR3 is 13 amino acids long. Unmatched junction bases numbered 4, after V lost 6 bases and J lost 4 bases. CDR3 in amino acids: CASRSTGATEAFF. The CDR3 DNA reads TGTGCCAGCAGGTCGACAGGGGCCACTGAAGCTTTCTTT.

In DNA form, the CDR3 reads TGCGCCAGCAGCCAAGATGCAGGGGGCTACTATGGCTACACCTTC. Its translation: CASSQDAGGYYGYTF. V is TRBV4-3 and J is TRBJ1-2; 8 bases align to TRBD1. The CDR3 loop spans 15 amino acids. Germline V lookup: CDR1 LGHNA, CDR2 YSLEER. V trimming: 0 bases; J trimming: 3 bases; junction bases outside the gene matches: 3.

The chain employs TRBV12-5 and TRBJ1-3, with a possible D match to TRBD1 (5 bases). V gave up 5 bases and J gave up 3 bases, with 20 bases separating them. The CDR3 consists of 17 residues. The V gene's germline CDR1 is LGHNT and CDR2 FRNRAP. For the CDR3, the DNA is TGTGCTAGTGGTACGACACTCCTAGGGGCGAGTGGAAACACCATATATTTT. Its protein product is CASGTTLLGASGNTIYF. Full variable domain (remainder filled in from reference TRBV12-5 and TRBJ1-3): DARVTQTPRHKVTEMGQEVTMRCQPILGHNTVFWYRQTMMQGLELLAYFRNRAPLDDSGMPKDRFSAEMPDATLATLKIQPSEPRDSAVYFCASGTTLLGASGNTIYFGEGSWLTVV.

The CDR3 DNA follows: TGTGCCATCAGTGAAAGGGACATTGGGGAGTTCAGGGCTTTCTTT. Translation gives CAISERDIGEFRAFF. V and J are TRBV10-3 and TRBJ1-1; weak D call: TRBD1 (6 bases). V was clipped by 3 bases and J by 11 bases, with 22 bases between them. The CDR3 loop spans 15 amino acids. Germline V gene data show CDR1 as ENHRY and CDR2 as SYGVKD.